Described below is a single T cell receptor beta chain sequence and its context. Sequenced by immunoSEQ multiplex PCR; TCRdb stores in-frame clones only, minus some. The repertoire consists of millions of clones, with 85% to 95% occurring once and the leading ten covering approximately 0.13%. The data originate from a study of shared clonotypes between healthy human individuals. Trimming stripped 0 bases from V and 5 bases from J, with 8 bases between. There are 13 residues in the CDR3. Germline V gene lookup returns CDR1 MNHEY and CDR2 SVGAGI. The TCR was taken from a man aged 18-30 years in good health. V gene TRBV6-5 combines with J gene TRBJ2-7; no reliable D call. Sequences were obtained from naive CD4+ T cells sorted from blood. This sample's subset: CD45RA+ positively selected. DNA of the CDR3: TGTGCCAGCAGTTACTCGTTAAGCCACGAGCAGTACTTC. Translating gives CASSYSLSHEQYF.